This T cell receptor (beta chain) was profiled in a study of T cells in Graves' hyperthyroidism and ophthalmopathy (dated by TCRdb to between 2019 and 2020). About the full investigation: Peripheral blood was sampled at the time of initial diagnosis, prior to any treatment. TCR V-J signatures able to tell the groups apart were searched for in a discovery cohort of approximately 95 patients, of whom around 43 had Graves' ophthalmopathy and around 56 had stable Graves' hyperthyroidism. Whether ophthalmopathy could be predicted prospectively was tested in an independent validation cohort made up of 18 to 20 hyperthyroidism patients plus 17 patients who later progressed to ophthalmopathy. The roughly 90 discovery patients were divided at random into training and test sets in a 7:3 ratio. In addition, the study compared T-cell repertoires in thyroid tissue and in blood from about 6 Graves' hyperthyroidism patients. Following sampling, methimazole starting at 30 mg daily was given to hyperthyroidism patients, and high-dose intravenous methylprednisolone was given to ophthalmopathy patients. TCR Vbeta CDR3 sequencing of 120 to 150 peripheral blood samples (approximately 44 ophthalmopathy, roughly 74 hyperthyroidism and some 17 progressor patients) is reported in the paper.

Summary of the overall study and its limitations: Sample size was not statistically predetermined, and investigators were not blinded to group allocation. In validation, the model predicted progression to ophthalmopathy with around 71% sensitivity and approximately 78% specificity, a median of about 6.7 months before onset. Ophthalmopathy was separated from stable hyperthyroidism by a 13 V-J signature model, with around 90% sensitivity and around 81% specificity obtained in cross-validation and 80%/75% obtained in testing. Blood samples also contained most of the expanded thyroid clonotypes (frequency above 0.001), which suggests that blood repertoires may reflect thyroid immune responses.

The TCR beta CDR3 regions were amplified from RNA transcripts. A first-round RT-PCR of the TCR CDR3 used the HTBI primer set with the Qiagen OneStep RT-PCR kit. The libraries were constructed in a second round of multiplex PCR and then size-selected and purified. Sequencing of the libraries was done on an Illumina HiSeq2000 using paired-end 100 bp reads. Processing in the source paper ran as follows. SOAPnuke was used to process the raw data, with reads discarded if the reads contained adapters or uncalled bases, had a mean Phred below 15, or lacked an exact constant-primer or identifier match. COPE v1.2.5 was used to merge high-quality paired reads, and clonotypes were defined as unique nucleotide sequences. MiTCR v1.1 was used to align clonotypes to the IMGT TRBV, TRBD and TRBJ reference segments. The analysis included only V-J combinations with a frequency above 0.0001, which together covered 99% to 99.2% of the repertoires. The TCS score was defined as F50 (clonal expansion) divided by E x V (chaos), with BLOSUM62-based TCRdist calculated between CDR3 peptides within each V-J. Welch's t-statistics and random forest reduced roughly 540 V-J features to some 14, which were used in a naive Bayes classifier (R e1071). TCRdb trimmed public reads at Q25 via fastp, called clones via MiXCR and kept in-frame beta chains. Entries are consolidated by CDR3 protein sequence, retaining the most common genes and DNA. The V and J calls were determined by TCRdb, not by the authors. For this sample there are roughly 350,000 distinct CDR3 sequences; approximately 14% appear just once. The ten largest clones take up around 23% of the sample.

The table lists this clonotype with a few counts. Its antigen remains undetermined. No base quality information exists; no much larger clone differs at one position. Graves' hyperthyroidism was defined as stable when no progression to ophthalmopathy occurred over 18 months of follow-up. Hyperthyroidism patients were newly diagnosed, had a disease duration of under 2 months, and were aged 18 to 65 years. The study excluded patients with uncontrolled infections, other autoimmune diseases, pregnancy or lactation. Clinical symptoms, serum thyroxine and TRAb, thyroid ultrasound, and orbital computed tomography formed the basis for the diagnoses. Ficoll-Paque density gradient centrifugation was used to isolate PBMCs from about 9.4 ml of fresh peripheral blood. Trizol reagent was used to extract total RNA, and RNA quality was then checked on an Agilent 2100 Bioanalyzer. This clonotype was obtained from a woman between 25 and 40 years old with Graves' hyperthyroidism. Input material: blood.

The sequenced DNA: TGTGCCAGCAGTTACTCCTACAGGGGAGCTCAATCACCCCTCCACTTT. The translation is CASSYSYRGAQSPLHF. This chain joins TRBV6-5 to TRBJ1-6, with 7 bases matching TRBD1. Here V drops 0 bases and J drops 10 bases, and the junction holds 9 bases not matched to any gene. As encoded in the germline V gene, CDR1 is MNHEY while CDR2 is SVGAGI. Including the terminal cysteine and phenylalanine, the CDR3 comprises 16 residues. Only the CDR3 portion is preserved as DNA: 48 bases, with reading frame beginning at the first base.